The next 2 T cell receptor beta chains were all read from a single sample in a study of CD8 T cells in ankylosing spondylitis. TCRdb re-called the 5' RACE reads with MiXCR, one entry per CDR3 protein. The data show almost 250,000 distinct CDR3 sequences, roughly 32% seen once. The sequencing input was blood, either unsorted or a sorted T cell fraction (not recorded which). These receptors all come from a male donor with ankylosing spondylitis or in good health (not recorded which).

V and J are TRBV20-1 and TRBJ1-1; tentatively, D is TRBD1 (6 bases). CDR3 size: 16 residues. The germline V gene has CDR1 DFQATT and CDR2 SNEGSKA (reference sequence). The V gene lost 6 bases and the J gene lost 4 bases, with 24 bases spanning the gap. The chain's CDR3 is CSARPGGAHGGTEAFF. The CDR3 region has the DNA TGCAGTGCCCGACCCGGGGGGGCGCATGGAGGCACTGAAGCTTTCTTT.

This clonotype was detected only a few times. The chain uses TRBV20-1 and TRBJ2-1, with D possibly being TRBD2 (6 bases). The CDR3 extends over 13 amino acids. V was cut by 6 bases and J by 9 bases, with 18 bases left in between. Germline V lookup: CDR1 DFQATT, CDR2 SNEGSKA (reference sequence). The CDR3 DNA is TGCAGTGCGGGGGGAAACCCCCTGGGTGAGCAGTTCTTC. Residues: CSAGGNPLGEQFF.